This T cell receptor (beta chain) was sequenced in a study of T cells in pancreatic ductal adenocarcinoma. Only in-frame clones appear in the TCRdb table, and some are missing; sequencing was by immunoSEQ multiplex PCR. The sample has roughly 100,000 clones, more than 90% seen once; the top ten hold roughly 3.1%. The CDR3 consists of 13 residues. CDR1 is MNHNS, CDR2 SASEGT, per germline. V was cut by 2 bases and J by 5 bases, with 7 bases left in between. No neoadjuvant therapy was given to the selected pancreatic ductal adenocarcinoma patients before their surgery. The chain joins TRBV6-1 to TRBJ1-3, with D hard to call. Material: PBMCs. The sequence was obtained from a human donor with pancreatic ductal adenocarcinoma. The CDR3, as DNA: TGTGCCAGCAGTGAACAGCGGAGAAACACCATATATTTT. Translated, it gives CASSEQRRNTIYF.